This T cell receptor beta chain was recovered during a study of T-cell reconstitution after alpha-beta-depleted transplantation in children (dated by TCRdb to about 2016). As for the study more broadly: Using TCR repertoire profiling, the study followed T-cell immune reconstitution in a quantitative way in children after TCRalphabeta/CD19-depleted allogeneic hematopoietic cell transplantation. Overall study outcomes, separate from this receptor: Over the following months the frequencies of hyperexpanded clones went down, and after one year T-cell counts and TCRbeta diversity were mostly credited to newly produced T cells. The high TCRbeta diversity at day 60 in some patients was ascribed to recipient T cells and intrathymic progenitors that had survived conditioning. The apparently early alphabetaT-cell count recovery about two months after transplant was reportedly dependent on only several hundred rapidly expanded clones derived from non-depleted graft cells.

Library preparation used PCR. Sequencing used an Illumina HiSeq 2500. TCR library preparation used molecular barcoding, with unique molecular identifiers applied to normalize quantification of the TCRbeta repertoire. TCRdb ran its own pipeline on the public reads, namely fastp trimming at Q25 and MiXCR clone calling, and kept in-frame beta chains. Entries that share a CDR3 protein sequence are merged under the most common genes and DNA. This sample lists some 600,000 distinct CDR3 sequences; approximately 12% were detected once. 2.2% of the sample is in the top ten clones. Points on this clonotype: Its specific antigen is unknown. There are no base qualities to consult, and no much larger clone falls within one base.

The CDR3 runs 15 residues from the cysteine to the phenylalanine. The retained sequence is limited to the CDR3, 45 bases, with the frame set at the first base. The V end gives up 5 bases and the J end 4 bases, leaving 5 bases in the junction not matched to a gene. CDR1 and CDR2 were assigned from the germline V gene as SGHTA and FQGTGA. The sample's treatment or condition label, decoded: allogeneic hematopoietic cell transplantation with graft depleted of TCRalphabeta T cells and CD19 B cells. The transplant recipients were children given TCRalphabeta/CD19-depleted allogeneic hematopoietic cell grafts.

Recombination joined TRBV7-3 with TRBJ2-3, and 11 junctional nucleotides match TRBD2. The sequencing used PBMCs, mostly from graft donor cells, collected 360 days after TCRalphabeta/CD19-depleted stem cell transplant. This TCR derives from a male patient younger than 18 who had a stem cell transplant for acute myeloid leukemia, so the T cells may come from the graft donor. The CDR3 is CASSRLAGWADTQYF. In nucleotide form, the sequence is TGTGCCAGCAGCCGACTAGCGGGATGGGCAGATACGCAGTATTTT.